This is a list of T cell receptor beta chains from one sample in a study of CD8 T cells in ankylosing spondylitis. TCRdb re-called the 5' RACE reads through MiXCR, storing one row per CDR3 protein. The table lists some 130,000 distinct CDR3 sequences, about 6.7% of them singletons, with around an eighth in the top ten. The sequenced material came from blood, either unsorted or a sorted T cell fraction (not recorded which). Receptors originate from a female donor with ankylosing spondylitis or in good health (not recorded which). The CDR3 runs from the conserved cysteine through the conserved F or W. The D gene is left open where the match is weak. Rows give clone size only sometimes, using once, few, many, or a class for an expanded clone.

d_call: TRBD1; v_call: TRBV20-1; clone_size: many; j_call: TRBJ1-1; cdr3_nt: TGCAGTGCTAGAGCCGACAGGGGACCAGAAGCTTTCTTT; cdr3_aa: CSARADRGPEAFF
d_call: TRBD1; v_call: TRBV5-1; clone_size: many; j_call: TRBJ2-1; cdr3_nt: TGCGCCAGCAGCTTGGAGGGACAGGGGGTGGGATTTCCCTACAATGAGCAGTTCTTC; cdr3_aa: CASSLEGQGVGFPYNEQFF
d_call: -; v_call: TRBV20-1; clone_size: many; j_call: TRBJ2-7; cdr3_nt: TGCAGTGCTAGACAGGCCGTCTCCTACGAGCAGTACTTC; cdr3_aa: CSARQAVSYEQYF
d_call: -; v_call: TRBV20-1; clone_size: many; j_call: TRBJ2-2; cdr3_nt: TGCAGTGCTAGCGCGCAGGGTGGCACCGGGGAGCTGTTTTTT; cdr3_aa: CSASAQGGTGELFF
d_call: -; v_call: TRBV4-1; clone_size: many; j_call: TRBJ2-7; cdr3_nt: TGCGCCAGCAGCCAAGATCCCCCGGCTGAGCAGTACTTC; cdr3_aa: CASSQDPPAEQYF
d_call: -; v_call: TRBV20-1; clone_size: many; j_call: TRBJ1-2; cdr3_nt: TGCAGTGCTAGAGACCCGTGGAGGGGGGTTGGTGGCTATGGCTACACCTTC; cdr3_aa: CSARDPWRGVGGYGYTF
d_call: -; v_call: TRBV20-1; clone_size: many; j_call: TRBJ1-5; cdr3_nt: TGCAGTGCTAAGGGTCAGCATAGCAATCAGCCCCAGCATTTT; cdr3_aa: CSAKGQHSNQPQHF
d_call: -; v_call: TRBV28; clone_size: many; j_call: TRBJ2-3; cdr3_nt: TGTGCCAGCAGTTCCTCTAGCATCACAGATACGCAGTATTTT; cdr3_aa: CASSSSSITDTQYF
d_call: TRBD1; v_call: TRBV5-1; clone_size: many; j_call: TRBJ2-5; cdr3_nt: TGCGCCAGCAGCGCCAGAACAGGGGGCGGAGAACAGACCCAGTACTTC; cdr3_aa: CASSARTGGGEQTQYF
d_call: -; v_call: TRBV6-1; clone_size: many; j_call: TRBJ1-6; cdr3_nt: TGTGCCAGCAGGGGATGGGGGTCCTATAATTCACCCCTCCACTTT; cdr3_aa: CASRGWGSYNSPLHF
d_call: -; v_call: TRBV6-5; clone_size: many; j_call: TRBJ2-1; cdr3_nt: TGTGCCAGCAGGTCCCCGGGTGAGCAGTTCTTC; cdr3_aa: CASRSPGEQFF
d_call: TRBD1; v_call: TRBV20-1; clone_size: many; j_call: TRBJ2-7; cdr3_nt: TGCAGTGCCCCACAGGGGGTGATTTTCGACGAGCAGTACTTC; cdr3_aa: CSAPQGVIFDEQYF
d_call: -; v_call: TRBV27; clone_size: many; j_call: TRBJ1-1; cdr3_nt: TGTGCCAGCAGTCGACAGAATACTGAAGCTTTCTTT; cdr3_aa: CASSRQNTEAFF
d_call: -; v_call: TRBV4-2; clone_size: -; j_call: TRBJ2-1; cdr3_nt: TGTGCCAGCAGCGAGTTCAGGGGGGAAATAATGGATGAGCAGTTCTTC; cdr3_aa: CASSEFRGEIMDEQFF
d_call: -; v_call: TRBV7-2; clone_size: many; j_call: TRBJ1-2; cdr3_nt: TGTGCCAGCAGCTTAGTGGGTTTGAGGCAGAACTATGGCTACACCTTC; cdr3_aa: CASSLVGLRQNYGYTF
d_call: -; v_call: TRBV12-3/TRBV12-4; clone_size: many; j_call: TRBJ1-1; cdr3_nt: TGTGCCAGCAGACAACAGGACGGATTCACTGAAGCTTTCTTT; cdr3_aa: CASRQQDGFTEAFF
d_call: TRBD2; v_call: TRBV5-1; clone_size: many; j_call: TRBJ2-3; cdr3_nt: TGCGCCAGCAGCTTGGGCAGGACTAGCGGGGCCACAGATACGCAGTATTTT; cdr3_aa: CASSLGRTSGATDTQYF
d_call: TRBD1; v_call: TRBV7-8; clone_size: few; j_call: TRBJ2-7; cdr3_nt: TGTGCCAGCAGCGCGAGGGTGGCAGGGGGCTTCGAGCAGTACTTC; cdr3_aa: CASSARVAGGFEQYF
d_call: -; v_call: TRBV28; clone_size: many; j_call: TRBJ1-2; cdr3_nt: TGTGCCAGCACTCGCCCAGGATCGGGTGGCTACACCTTC; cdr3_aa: CASTRPGSGGYTF
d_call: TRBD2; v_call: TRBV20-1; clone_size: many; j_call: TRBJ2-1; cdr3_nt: TGCAGTGCTAGTTACTTAGCGGGGCTTAATGAGCAGTTCTTC; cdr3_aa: CSASYLAGLNEQFF
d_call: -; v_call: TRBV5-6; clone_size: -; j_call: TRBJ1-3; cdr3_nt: TGTTACTGGGGCAGCTCTGGAAACACCATATATTTT; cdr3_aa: CYWGSSGNTIYF
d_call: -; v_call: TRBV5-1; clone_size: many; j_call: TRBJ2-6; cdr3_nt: TGCGCCAGCAGATCTGGGACGCTCTCTGGGGCCAACGTCCTGACTTTC; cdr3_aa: CASRSGTLSGANVLTF
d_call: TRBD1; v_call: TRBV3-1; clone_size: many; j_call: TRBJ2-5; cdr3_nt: TGTGCCAGCACCGAGGGACAGACCCATCAAGAGACCCAGTACTTC; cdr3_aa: CASTEGQTHQETQYF